Detailed here is one T cell receptor (beta chain). Mismatch with germline at one junction end may stem from a read error. This sample is drawn from a study of blood T cell repertoires in COVID-19. As for the study in general: Spain, Italy and the United States supplied samples that represented acute and convalescent COVID-19.

Clones were read by immunoSEQ multiplex PCR, and TCRdb kept only the in-frame ones, dropping some. The data hold 55,000 to 75,000 clones, with around 79% observed a single time. CDR3 length: 14 residues. Germline V gives CDR1 SGHRS, CDR2 YFSETQ. This chain links TRBV5-1 with TRBJ1-1; 9 bases map to TRBD1. This TCR was recovered from a man between 60 and 70 years old with acute or convalescent COVID-19. What was sequenced was peripheral blood. The CDR3 spells CASSPQGASRKAFF. The CDR3 nucleotides are TGCGCCAGCAGCCCACAGGGGGCGTCTCGGAAAGCCTTCTTT.